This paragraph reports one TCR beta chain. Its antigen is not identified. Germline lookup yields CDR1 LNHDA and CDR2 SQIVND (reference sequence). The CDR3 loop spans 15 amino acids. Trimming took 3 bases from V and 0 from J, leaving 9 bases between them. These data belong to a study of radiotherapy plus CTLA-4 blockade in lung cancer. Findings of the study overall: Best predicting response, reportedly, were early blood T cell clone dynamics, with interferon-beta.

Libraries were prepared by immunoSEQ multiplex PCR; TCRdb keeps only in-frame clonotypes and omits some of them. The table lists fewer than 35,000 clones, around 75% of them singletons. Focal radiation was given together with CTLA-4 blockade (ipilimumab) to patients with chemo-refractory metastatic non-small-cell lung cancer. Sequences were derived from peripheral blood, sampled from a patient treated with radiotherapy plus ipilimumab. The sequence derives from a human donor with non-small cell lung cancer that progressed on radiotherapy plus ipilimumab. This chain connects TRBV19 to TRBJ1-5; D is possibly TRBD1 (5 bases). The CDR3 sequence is CASSMFGGSNQPQHF. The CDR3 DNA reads TGTGCCAGTAGTATGTTTGGGGGTAGCAATCAGCCCCAGCATTTT.